This passage covers 12 T cell receptor beta chains from one sample sequenced in a study of T cell responses to AZD1222 COVID-19 vaccine. TCRdb's copy holds only in-frame clones and misses some; the assay was immunoSEQ multiplex PCR. The data hold 25,000 to 35,000 clones, with more than 85% observed a single time. Sequenced here: peripheral blood, sampled on day 0 of AZD1222 vaccination. These TCRs come from an adult in good health.

The rearrangement joins TRBV11-2 to TRBJ1-1, with D possibly being TRBD1 (5 bases). CDR1 is SGHAT, CDR2 FQNNGV, per germline. The CDR3 sequence is 14 residues long. V lost 5 bases, J lost 0 bases, and 10 bases lay in between. CDR3 region: CASSHGTVNTEAFF. The CDR3 DNA reads as TGTGCCAGCAGCCACGGGACGGTGAACACTGAAGCTTTCTTT.

The chain employs TRBV25-1 and TRBJ1-4; D unclear. The CDR3 consists of 12 residues. Deletions cut 7 bases from V and 8 bases from J, with 11 bases between. The germline CDR1 and CDR2 sequences are MGHDK and SYGVNS. CDR3: CASTDLGEKLFF. The CDR3 coding sequence is TGTGCCAGCACGGACCTGGGGGAAAAACTGTTTTTT.

The V call is TRBV3-1 (or the pseudogene TRBV3-2), the J call TRBJ2-1; D is unresolved. V was trimmed by 7 bases and J by 1 base, leaving 8 bases between them. The V gene's germline CDR1 is LGHDT and CDR2 YNNKEL (reference sequence). The length of the CDR3 is 13 residues. The CDR3: CASKHGSYNEQFF. The CDR3 nucleotides read TGTGCCAGCAAGCACGGGTCCTACAATGAGCAGTTCTTC.

This clone was seen once. The chain links TRBV5-5 to TRBJ2-3, with 10 bases fitting TRBD2. The length of the CDR3 is 17 residues. The germline V gene has CDR1 SGHKS and CDR2 YYEKEE (reference sequence). The ends lost 6 bases at V and 6 bases at J; junction bases unmatched: 16. DNA for the CDR3: TGTGCCAGCAACTCGGAGGCTAGCGGGAGTGGTGTTGATACGCAGTATTTT. This sequence encodes CASNSEASGSGVDTQYF.

The J gene is TRBJ2-1, the V gene TRBV11-2; D not certain. The CDR3 covers 15 residues. Trimming took off 3 bases at V and 1 base at J, with 10 bases between the two ends. Per germline, CDR1 SGHAT and CDR2 FQNNGV. For the CDR3, the DNA is TGTGCCAGCAGCTTTACCGGGCCTTCCTACAATGAGCAGTTCTTC. This gives the protein CASSFTGPSYNEQFF.

The CDR3 sequence is CASSVGPGSSSYEQYF. The CDR3 DNA reads as TGTGCCAGCAGCGTAGGACCCGGGAGTAGCTCCTACGAGCAGTACTTC. The V call is TRBV9, the J call TRBJ2-7; TRBD2 might be the D (6 bases). This CDR3 comprises 16 residues. Trimming cost V 0 bases and J 0 bases, with 13 bases left between them. Looked up from germline, CDR1 is SGDLS and CDR2 is YYNGEE.

The V call is TRBV6-5, the J call TRBJ2-1, with 9 bases identical to TRBD2. The ends lost 9 bases at V and 4 bases at J; junction bases unmatched: 7. Germline CDR1 is MNHEY and CDR2 is SVGAGI. The CDR3 has 14 residues. CDR3 loop: CASVLAGGYNEQFF. CDR3 sequence (DNA): TGTGCCAGTGTTCTGGCGGGGGGGTACAATGAGCAGTTCTTC.

This rearrangement joins TRBV12-2 to TRBJ1-2. TRBV12-2 has pseudogene status. This CDR3 is built from 15 residues. The CDR3 protein is CASRLGGGQFYGYTF. In nucleotides, the CDR3 is TGTGCAAGTCGCTTAGGCGGGGGGCAGTTCTATGGCTACACCTTC.

This clone was seen more than once but under ten times. CDR3 amino acids: CASAVKNYEQYF. CDR3 sequence (DNA): TGTGCCAGCGCTGTCAAAAACTACGAGCAGTACTTC. V usage is TRBV7-9 and J usage is TRBJ2-7; D gene ambiguous. Trimming stripped 8 bases from V and 3 bases from J, with 11 bases between. This CDR3 spans 12 amino acids. Germline V CDR1 and CDR2: SEHNR, FQNEAQ (reference sequence). Complete variable domain (other parts from reference TRBV7-9 and TRBJ2-7): DTGVSQNPRHKITKRGQNVTFRCDPISEHNRLYWYRQTLGQGPEFLTYFQNEAQLEKSRLLSDRFSAERPKGSFSTLEIQRTEQGDSAMYLCASAVKNYEQYFGPGTRLTVT.

CDR3 bases: TGTGCCAGCAGCCTGCGGGGGGAAGAGACCCAGTACTTC. Translated, it gives CASSLRGEETQYF. V and J are TRBV5-4 and TRBJ2-5; 8 bases align to TRBD2. The CDR3 runs 13 residues. Germline lookup yields CDR1 SGHNT and CDR2 YYREEE (reference sequence). The V gene end was trimmed by 4 bases and the J gene end by 3 bases; junction bases not matched to a gene: 2.

V is TRBV5-4 and J is TRBJ2-1; D call uncertain. CDR3 size: 14 residues. The germline V gene has CDR1 SGHNT and CDR2 YYREEE (reference sequence). V shed 5 bases and J shed 6 bases, with 15 bases lying between them. The CDR3 sequence: CASRFYGGPNEQFF. The CDR3 region has the DNA TGTGCCAGCAGGTTCTACGGCGGCCCCAATGAGCAGTTCTTC.

The rearrangement joins TRBV11-2 to TRBJ2-5; D unclear. The germline CDR1 and CDR2 sequences are SGHAT and FQNNGV. V lost 4 bases to trimming and J lost 5 bases, with 8 bases between them. The CDR3 totals 12 residues. DNA of the CDR3: TGTGCCAGCAGCTCCGACGGGGAGACCCAGTACTTC. Its protein is CASSSDGETQYF.